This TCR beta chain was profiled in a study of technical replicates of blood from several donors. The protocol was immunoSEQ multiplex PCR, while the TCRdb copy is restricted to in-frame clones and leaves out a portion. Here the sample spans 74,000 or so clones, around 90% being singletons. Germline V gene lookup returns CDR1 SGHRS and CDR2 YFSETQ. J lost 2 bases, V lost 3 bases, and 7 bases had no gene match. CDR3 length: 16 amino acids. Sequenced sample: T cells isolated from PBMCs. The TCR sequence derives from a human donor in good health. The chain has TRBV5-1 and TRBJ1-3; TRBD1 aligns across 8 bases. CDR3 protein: CASSSRTGGTGNTIYF. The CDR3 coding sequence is TGCGCCAGCAGCTCCCGAACAGGGGGTACTGGAAACACCATATATTTT. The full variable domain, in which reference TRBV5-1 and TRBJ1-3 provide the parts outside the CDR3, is KAGVTQTPRYLIKTRGQQVTLSCSPISGHRSVSWYQQTPGQGLQFLFEYFSETQRNKGNFPGRFSGRQFSNSRSEMNVSTLELGDSALYLCASSSRTGGTGNTIYFGEGSWLTVV.